These T cell receptor beta chains were read from a single sample in a study of cytomegalovirus exposure and HLA in healthy donors. Profiling relied on immunoSEQ multiplex PCR, and the TCRdb table lists in-frame clones only, not all of them. The sample contains about 96,000 clones, roughly 73% of which appear only once. Sequencing used PBMCs. The receptors were gathered from a man between 50 and 59 years old in good health and CMV-seropositive. The CDR3 runs from the conserved cysteine through the conserved F or W. The D gene is left open where the match is weak. Expanded clones get a size class; other rows say once, few or many, or leave the size out.

j_call: TRBJ2-5
clone_size: few
v_call: TRBV27
d_call: TRBD1
cdr3_nt: TGTGCCAGCAGTGGGGGGACAGGGGGCGCCGAGACCCAGTACTTC
cdr3_aa: CASSGGTGGAETQYF

j_call: TRBJ1-1
clone_size: .
v_call: TRBV11-2
d_call: .
cdr3_nt: TGTGCCAGCAGCTTCTCGCGGAGGGACACTGAAGCTTTCTTT
cdr3_aa: CASSFSRRDTEAFF

j_call: TRBJ1-2
clone_size: .
v_call: TRBV7-3
d_call: TRBD1
cdr3_nt: TGTGCCAGCAGCCCCAGGGGGCTAGGAGGCTACACCTTC
cdr3_aa: CASSPRGLGGYTF

j_call: TRBJ2-7
clone_size: .
v_call: TRBV7-8
d_call: TRBD2
cdr3_nt: TGTGCCAGCAGCCCAATAGCGGGGAAGCGGTACGAGCAGTACTTC
cdr3_aa: CASSPIAGKRYEQYF

j_call: TRBJ2-1
clone_size: .
v_call: TRBV6-6
d_call: .
cdr3_nt: TGTGCCAGCAGTTATCCCGCTCCCCCCAGGGACAATGAGCAGTTCTTC
cdr3_aa: CASSYPAPPRDNEQFF

j_call: TRBJ2-2
clone_size: once
v_call: TRBV9
d_call: TRBD2
cdr3_nt: TGTGCCAGCAGCGTAGATGGGCTAGCGGGGGGGAACACCGGGGAGCTGTTTTTT
cdr3_aa: CASSVDGLAGGNTGELFF

j_call: TRBJ2-1
clone_size: .
v_call: TRBV9
d_call: TRBD2
cdr3_nt: TGTGCCAGCAGCACATCATGGACTAGCGGCGATGAGCAGTTCTTC
cdr3_aa: CASSTSWTSGDEQFF

j_call: TRBJ1-2
clone_size: once
v_call: TRBV5-5
d_call: .
cdr3_nt: TGTGCCAGCAGCTTGTTGTCAGGGCATGACGGCTACACCTTC
cdr3_aa: CASSLLSGHDGYTF

j_call: TRBJ2-7
clone_size: .
v_call: TRBV30
d_call: .
cdr3_nt: TGTGCCTGGAGCCTACCAGGGGGGCGAATTAATCCCTACGAGCAGTACTTC
cdr3_aa: CAWSLPGGRINPYEQYF

j_call: TRBJ2-4
clone_size: once
v_call: TRBV2
d_call: .
cdr3_nt: TGTGCCAGCAGTGCGGACAGACCCATTCAGTACTTC
cdr3_aa: CASSADRPIQYF

j_call: TRBJ1-3
clone_size: few
v_call: TRBV7-6
d_call: TRBD1
cdr3_nt: TGTGCCAGCAGCTCCACGACAGGGAACTCTGGAAACACCATATATTTT
cdr3_aa: CASSSTTGNSGNTIYF

j_call: TRBJ2-4
clone_size: .
v_call: TRBV6-5
d_call: TRBD2
cdr3_nt: TGTGCCAGCAGTTACGCCGGGGGGGCGTCCAAAAACATTCAGTACTTC
cdr3_aa: CASSYAGGASKNIQYF

j_call: TRBJ2-5
clone_size: .
v_call: TRBV5-5
d_call: .
cdr3_nt: TGTGCCAGCAGCTTTACCAGCCAAGAGACCCAGTACTTC
cdr3_aa: CASSFTSQETQYF

j_call: TRBJ2-2
clone_size: .
v_call: TRBV2
d_call: TRBD1
cdr3_nt: TGTGCCAGCAGTGCTCCCGGGACAGGAGGCGGGGAGCTGTTTTTT
cdr3_aa: CASSAPGTGGGELFF

j_call: TRBJ1-2
clone_size: .
v_call: TRBV30
d_call: .
cdr3_nt: TGTGCCTGGAGTCACGGGACAAGCTATGGCTACACCTTC
cdr3_aa: CAWSHGTSYGYTF

j_call: TRBJ1-6
clone_size: .
v_call: TRBV2
d_call: TRBD1
cdr3_nt: TGTGCCAGCAGTGAGCTGGGGACAGAGGACCCCAATTCACCCCTCCACTTT
cdr3_aa: CASSELGTEDPNSPLHF

j_call: TRBJ2-1
clone_size: .
v_call: TRBV13
d_call: TRBD2
cdr3_nt: TGTGCCAGCAGCCTCGTTACTAGCGGGGGGTATGAGCAGTTCTTC
cdr3_aa: CASSLVTSGGYEQFF

j_call: TRBJ2-5
clone_size: .
v_call: TRBV5-1
d_call: TRBD2
cdr3_nt: TGCGCCAGCAGCGCTACTCCGGGGGGTCTCGGCGAGACCCAGTACTTC
cdr3_aa: CASSATPGGLGETQYF

j_call: TRBJ2-2
clone_size: .
v_call: TRBV27
d_call: .
cdr3_nt: TGTGCCAGCAGCTTCTCGACCGGGGAGCTGTTTTTT
cdr3_aa: CASSFSTGELFF

j_call: TRBJ2-7
clone_size: .
v_call: TRBV30
d_call: TRBD1
cdr3_nt: TGTGCCTGGAGTAAGGACAGGGTCGAGCAGTACTTC
cdr3_aa: CAWSKDRVEQYF

j_call: TRBJ2-1
clone_size: .
v_call: TRBV7-9
d_call: TRBD2
cdr3_nt: TGTGCCAGCAGCTGGGCCCTGACTAGCGGGCACAATGAGCAGTTCTTC
cdr3_aa: CASSWALTSGHNEQFF

j_call: TRBJ1-4
clone_size: .
v_call: TRBV7-9
d_call: .
cdr3_nt: TGTGCCAGCAGCTTAGCGCCGGGCAGGGTAGATGAAAAACTGTTTTTT
cdr3_aa: CASSLAPGRVDEKLFF

j_call: TRBJ1-2
clone_size: .
v_call: TRBV28
d_call: TRBD1
cdr3_nt: TGTGCCAGCAGTACAGGGGGTAACTATGGCTACACCTTC
cdr3_aa: CASSTGGNYGYTF

j_call: TRBJ2-1
clone_size: .
v_call: TRBV10-3
d_call: TRBD1
cdr3_nt: TGTGCCATCAGGGGACAGGGGGCGGTCAATGAGCAGTTCTTC
cdr3_aa: CAIRGQGAVNEQFF

j_call: TRBJ1-2
clone_size: .
v_call: TRBV7-2
d_call: TRBD1
cdr3_nt: TGTGCCAGCAGCTCCGGACAGGGGGCTGGCTATGGCTACACCTTC
cdr3_aa: CASSSGQGAGYGYTF

j_call: TRBJ1-1
clone_size: .
v_call: TRBV19
d_call: TRBD1
cdr3_nt: TGTGCCAGTAGTATCAGGGGGCTGAACACTGAAGCTTTCTTT
cdr3_aa: CASSIRGLNTEAFF

j_call: TRBJ1-2
clone_size: few
v_call: TRBV6-5
d_call: TRBD1
cdr3_nt: TGTGCCAGCAGTTACGCGGACAGGGGCGGCCTTGGCTACACCTTC
cdr3_aa: CASSYADRGGLGYTF

j_call: TRBJ2-1
clone_size: .
v_call: TRBV13
d_call: TRBD2
cdr3_nt: TGTGCCAGCAGCTTAGTTCCTAGCGGGGGGGCGTACAATGAGCAGTTCTTC
cdr3_aa: CASSLVPSGGAYNEQFF

j_call: TRBJ2-1
clone_size: .
v_call: TRBV27
d_call: TRBD1
cdr3_nt: TGTGCCAGCAGTCACGCCGGGACAGGGGCCCGCTACAATGAGCAGTTCTTC
cdr3_aa: CASSHAGTGARYNEQFF

j_call: TRBJ1-1
clone_size: .
v_call: TRBV2
d_call: .
cdr3_nt: TGTGCCAGCAGTGCACACAGGAACACTGAAGCTTTCTTT
cdr3_aa: CASSAHRNTEAFF

j_call: TRBJ2-1
clone_size: .
v_call: TRBV9
d_call: .
cdr3_nt: TGTGCCAGCAGCGTTAATTCAGGGCAGTACAATGAGCAGTTCTTC
cdr3_aa: CASSVNSGQYNEQFF

j_call: TRBJ1-2
clone_size: .
v_call: TRBV19
d_call: TRBD1
cdr3_nt: TGTGCCAGTTGTGGGGACAGGGGCGCCGTCCTCGAAGTGGTCACCTTC
cdr3_aa: CASCGDRGAVLEVVTF

j_call: TRBJ2-7
clone_size: few
v_call: TRBV30
d_call: TRBD1
cdr3_nt: TGTGCCTGGAGAGGGACAGAAAGCTCCTACGAGCAGTACTTC
cdr3_aa: CAWRGTESSYEQYF

j_call: TRBJ1-6
clone_size: .
v_call: TRBV2
d_call: .
cdr3_nt: TGTGCCAGCAGTGAATCCCCCAGCTCCTATAATTCACCCCTCCACTTT
cdr3_aa: CASSESPSSYNSPLHF

j_call: TRBJ2-7
clone_size: .
v_call: TRBV6-1
d_call: .
cdr3_nt: TGTGCCAGCAGTGAAGCGCCTCGGGGGGCGATGGGCGAGCAGTACTTC
cdr3_aa: CASSEAPRGAMGEQYF

j_call: TRBJ1-2
clone_size: .
v_call: TRBV6-5
d_call: TRBD1
cdr3_nt: TGTGCCAGCAGTTACGACAGGGGGAGCTATGGCTACCCCTTC
cdr3_aa: CASSYDRGSYGYPF

j_call: TRBJ1-6
clone_size: .
v_call: TRBV5-1
d_call: .
cdr3_nt: TGCGCCAGCAGCGAGGACAATAATTCACCCCTCAACTTT
cdr3_aa: CASSEDNNSPLNF

j_call: TRBJ1-6
clone_size: .
v_call: TRBV4-2
d_call: TRBD1
cdr3_nt: TGTGCCAGCAGCCAAGAAACACAGGGGATTAGGTCACCCCTCCACTTT
cdr3_aa: CASSQETQGIRSPLHF

j_call: TRBJ1-2
clone_size: .
v_call: TRBV28
d_call: TRBD1
cdr3_nt: TGTGCCAGCAGACTCCGGGACAGAAACTATGGCTACACCTTC
cdr3_aa: CASRLRDRNYGYTF

j_call: TRBJ2-6
clone_size: once
v_call: TRBV15
d_call: .
cdr3_nt: TGTGCCACCAGCAGACAGGACGTCCTGACTTTC
cdr3_aa: CATSRQDVLTF

j_call: TRBJ1-1
clone_size: .
v_call: TRBV6-4
d_call: TRBD1
cdr3_nt: TGTGCCAGCAGCGCGACAGGGCTGGACACTGAAGCTTTCTTT
cdr3_aa: CASSATGLDTEAFF

j_call: TRBJ2-5
clone_size: once
v_call: TRBV10-3
d_call: .
cdr3_nt: TGTGCCATCAGCAGGGGCAATGGAGAGACCCAGTACTTC
cdr3_aa: CAISRGNGETQYF

j_call: TRBJ1-1
clone_size: .
v_call: TRBV10-3
d_call: TRBD1
cdr3_nt: TGTGCCATCAGTGTCGACAGGGGAAACACTGAAGCTTTCTTT
cdr3_aa: CAISVDRGNTEAFF

j_call: TRBJ2-3
clone_size: .
v_call: TRBV5-8
d_call: TRBD2
cdr3_nt: TGTGCCAGCAGCTCGGCCGGGACTAGCGGGGGGACAGATACGCAGTATTTT
cdr3_aa: CASSSAGTSGGTDTQYF

j_call: TRBJ1-4
clone_size: .
v_call: TRBV6-1
d_call: .
cdr3_nt: TGTGCCAGCAGACCCCTACTCCTTGGTGAAAAACTGTTTTTT
cdr3_aa: CASRPLLLGEKLFF

j_call: TRBJ2-5
clone_size: .
v_call: TRBV7-9
d_call: TRBD1
cdr3_nt: TGTTCCGGTGAAGCACAGGGGTTTTTTGTTGAGACCCAGTACTTC
cdr3_aa: CSGEAQGFFVETQYF

j_call: TRBJ2-3
clone_size: .
v_call: TRBV7-2
d_call: TRBD2
cdr3_nt: TGTGCCAGCAGCCTTGGACTAGCGGGGGGCCAGGGAGATACGCAGTATTTT
cdr3_aa: CASSLGLAGGQGDTQYF

j_call: TRBJ2-3
clone_size: .
v_call: TRBV11-2
d_call: .
cdr3_nt: TGTGCCAGCAGCTTAGAAGCGACTAGCACAGATACGCAGTATTTT
cdr3_aa: CASSLEATSTDTQYF

j_call: TRBJ2-2
clone_size: .
v_call: TRBV10-3
d_call: TRBD1
cdr3_nt: TGTGCCATCAGGACAGGGTATGCGAACACCGGGGAGCTGTTTTTT
cdr3_aa: CAIRTGYANTGELFF

j_call: TRBJ1-1
clone_size: .
v_call: TRBV5-6
d_call: TRBD1
cdr3_nt: TGTGCCAGCAGCCGTTTAGAGGGGGCTAGCACTGAAGCTTTCTTT
cdr3_aa: CASSRLEGASTEAFF

j_call: TRBJ1-1
clone_size: few
v_call: TRBV27
d_call: .
cdr3_nt: TGTGCCAGCAGTTTGTCTCAGATGACTGAAGCTTTCTTT
cdr3_aa: CASSLSQMTEAFF

j_call: TRBJ2-7
clone_size: .
v_call: TRBV28
d_call: TRBD1
cdr3_nt: TGTGCCAGCAGCCAACAGGGGGCTGGAGGCTACGAGCAGTACTTC
cdr3_aa: CASSQQGAGGYEQYF

j_call: TRBJ2-3
clone_size: .
v_call: TRBV6-1
d_call: .
cdr3_nt: TGTGCCAGCAGTGTGGCGGGGGCCTTCACAGATACGCAGTATTTT
cdr3_aa: CASSVAGAFTDTQYF

j_call: TRBJ1-5
clone_size: .
v_call: TRBV2
d_call: .
cdr3_nt: TGTGCCAGCAGCAACCCCGGGGGGAAGGTGCCCCAGCATTTT
cdr3_aa: CASSNPGGKVPQHF

j_call: TRBJ1-2
clone_size: .
v_call: TRBV19
d_call: .
cdr3_nt: TGTGCCAGTGCGGGGCCCTCCTCACGTCGTAACTATGGCTACACCTTC
cdr3_aa: CASAGPSSRRNYGYTF

j_call: TRBJ1-2
clone_size: .
v_call: TRBV5-1
d_call: .
cdr3_nt: TGCGCCAGCAGGGCGACGAACTATGGCCACACCTTC
cdr3_aa: CASRATNYGHTF

j_call: TRBJ1-2
clone_size: .
v_call: TRBV19
d_call: .
cdr3_nt: TGTGCCAGTAGCAGGGGAGTTGCTGGCTACACCTTC
cdr3_aa: CASSRGVAGYTF